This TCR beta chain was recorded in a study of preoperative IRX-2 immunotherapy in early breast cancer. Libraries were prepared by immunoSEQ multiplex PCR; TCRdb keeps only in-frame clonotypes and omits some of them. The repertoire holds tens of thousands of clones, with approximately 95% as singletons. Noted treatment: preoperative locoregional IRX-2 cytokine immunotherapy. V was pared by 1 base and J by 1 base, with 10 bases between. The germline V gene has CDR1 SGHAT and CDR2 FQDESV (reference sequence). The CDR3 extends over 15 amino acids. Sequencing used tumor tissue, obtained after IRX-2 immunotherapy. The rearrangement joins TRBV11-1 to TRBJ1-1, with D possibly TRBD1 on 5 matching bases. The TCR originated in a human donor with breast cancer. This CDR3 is CASSLEGLANTEAFF. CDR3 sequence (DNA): TGTGCCAGCAGCTTAGAGGGACTGGCGAACACTGAAGCTTTCTTT.